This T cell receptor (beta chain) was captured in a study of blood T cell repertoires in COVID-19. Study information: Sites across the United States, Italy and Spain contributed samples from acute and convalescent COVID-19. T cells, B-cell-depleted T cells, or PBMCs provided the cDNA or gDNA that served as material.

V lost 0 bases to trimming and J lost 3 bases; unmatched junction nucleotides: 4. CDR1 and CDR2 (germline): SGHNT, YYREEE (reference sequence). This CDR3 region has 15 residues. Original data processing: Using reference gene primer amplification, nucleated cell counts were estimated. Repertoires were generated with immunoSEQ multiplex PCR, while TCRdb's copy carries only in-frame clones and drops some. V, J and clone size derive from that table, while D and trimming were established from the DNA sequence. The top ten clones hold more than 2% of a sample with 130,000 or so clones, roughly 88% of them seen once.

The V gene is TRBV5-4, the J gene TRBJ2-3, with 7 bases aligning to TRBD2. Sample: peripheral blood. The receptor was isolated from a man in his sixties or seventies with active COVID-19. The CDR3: CASSLAAGTTDTQYF. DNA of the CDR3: TGTGCCAGCAGCTTGGCAGCGGGAACGACAGATACGCAGTATTTT.